This is a list of T cell receptor beta chains from one sample in a study of OX40 agonist ivuxolimab in advanced cancers. Method: immunoSEQ multiplex PCR; TCRdb's copy keeps in-frame clones and lacks some. The table includes about 53,000 clones, 88% detected once. This specimen was CD4+ or CD8+ T cells sorted from blood, taken in a trial of the OX40 agonist ivuxolimab. The receptors derive from an adult with an advanced solid tumor such as melanoma, head and neck, liver or kidney cancer. Both conserved end residues are part of each CDR3. A D gene is named only where the DNA matches it firmly. Size values are once, few and many counts, or a class for expanded clones, and some rows have none.

cdr3_nt: TGTGCCAGCAGCCCCCCAAACCCAGGGCTAGGTAATGAAAAACTGTTTTTT
cdr3_aa: CASSPPNPGLGNEKLFF
v_call: TRBV28
clone_size: once
d_call: NA
j_call: TRBJ1-4

cdr3_nt: TGCGCCAGCAGCTTGGTGGGGAGGTCGGATGAGCAGTTCTTC
cdr3_aa: CASSLVGRSDEQFF
v_call: TRBV5-1
clone_size: NA
d_call: NA
j_call: TRBJ2-1

cdr3_nt: TGTGCCAGCAGCCTGGGACTCTCGAACACTGAAGCTTTCTTT
cdr3_aa: CASSLGLSNTEAFF
v_call: TRBV7-8
clone_size: once
d_call: NA
j_call: TRBJ1-1

cdr3_nt: TGTGCCAGCAGCTTAGTAGACGGTGGAGGAGAGCAGTACTTC
cdr3_aa: CASSLVDGGGEQYF
v_call: TRBV13
clone_size: NA
d_call: NA
j_call: TRBJ2-7

cdr3_nt: TGTGCCAGCAGTGTTGTCCTTACCCCCTATGGCTACACCTTC
cdr3_aa: CASSVVLTPYGYTF
v_call: TRBV6-1
clone_size: once
d_call: NA
j_call: TRBJ1-2

cdr3_nt: TGTGCCAGCAGCCCCGGGGGGGGCGAGTACTATGGCTACACCTTC
cdr3_aa: CASSPGGGEYYGYTF
v_call: TRBV7-8
clone_size: NA
d_call: NA
j_call: TRBJ1-2

cdr3_nt: TGTGCCAGCAGACAGGGCCATTTGGGCACTGAAGCTTTCTTT
cdr3_aa: CASRQGHLGTEAFF
v_call: TRBV28
clone_size: NA
d_call: NA
j_call: TRBJ1-1

cdr3_nt: TGTGCCAGCTCACCATCTGGTAATCAGCCCCAGCATTTT
cdr3_aa: CASSPSGNQPQHF
v_call: TRBV18
clone_size: NA
d_call: NA
j_call: TRBJ1-5

cdr3_nt: TGTGCCAGCAGCTCCTTCCGGGACGGCTATAGCAATCAGCCCCAGCATTTT
cdr3_aa: CASSSFRDGYSNQPQHF
v_call: TRBV27
clone_size: NA
d_call: NA
j_call: TRBJ1-5

cdr3_nt: TGCAGCGTTAGGGGGCAGGGAAATCAGCCCCAGCATTTT
cdr3_aa: CSVRGQGNQPQHF
v_call: TRBV29-1
clone_size: NA
d_call: TRBD1
j_call: TRBJ1-5

cdr3_nt: TGTGCCAGCAGCTCTCAAATAGGGGACTACGAGCAGTACTTC
cdr3_aa: CASSSQIGDYEQYF
v_call: TRBV7-8
clone_size: NA
d_call: NA
j_call: TRBJ2-7

cdr3_nt: TGTGCCAGCAGCTTAGCGCCGGGACAGGGCTACGAGCAGTACTTC
cdr3_aa: CASSLAPGQGYEQYF
v_call: TRBV7-8
clone_size: NA
d_call: TRBD1
j_call: TRBJ2-7

cdr3_nt: TGTGCCAGCAGCGTAGTGTGGGAGTCGGCCTACGAGCAGTACTTC
cdr3_aa: CASSVVWESAYEQYF
v_call: TRBV9
clone_size: NA
d_call: NA
j_call: TRBJ2-7

cdr3_nt: TGTGCCAGCAGTCATGGGGGCGACTCACCCCTCCACTTT
cdr3_aa: CASSHGGDSPLHF
v_call: TRBV7-2
clone_size: few
d_call: NA
j_call: TRBJ1-6

cdr3_nt: TGTGCCAGTAAATTGAGATCGGGGGCTAGCACAGATACGCAGTATTTT
cdr3_aa: CASKLRSGASTDTQYF
v_call: TRBV19
clone_size: NA
d_call: NA
j_call: TRBJ2-3

cdr3_nt: TGTGCCAGCAGTTGGCCGGGGGGCTGGCAGCCCCAGCATTTT
cdr3_aa: CASSWPGGWQPQHF
v_call: TRBV28
clone_size: NA
d_call: NA
j_call: TRBJ1-5

cdr3_nt: TGTGCCAGCAGCCTGTCAAGGACTACCCACGGGGAGCTGTTTTTT
cdr3_aa: CASSLSRTTHGELFF
v_call: TRBV7-8
clone_size: NA
d_call: NA
j_call: TRBJ2-2

cdr3_nt: TGTGCCAGTAGCTCCGGAGAGTCCTACAATGAGCAGTTCTTC
cdr3_aa: CASSSGESYNEQFF
v_call: TRBV19
clone_size: NA
d_call: NA
j_call: TRBJ2-1

cdr3_nt: TGTGCCAGCAGCTTAGCCCCGGGACTAGCGAACGAGCAGTACTTC
cdr3_aa: CASSLAPGLANEQYF
v_call: TRBV7-2
clone_size: NA
d_call: TRBD2
j_call: TRBJ2-7

cdr3_nt: TGTGCCAGCTCACCATCCGACAGAAATGGCTACACCTTC
cdr3_aa: CASSPSDRNGYTF
v_call: TRBV18
clone_size: NA
d_call: NA
j_call: TRBJ1-2

cdr3_nt: TGTGCCAGCCAGGGAGTACGGGACAGGGGCTATGGCTACACCTTC
cdr3_aa: CASQGVRDRGYGYTF
v_call: TRBV7-9
clone_size: NA
d_call: TRBD1
j_call: TRBJ1-2

cdr3_nt: TGTGCCAGCAGCGTAGCCGTGGGGGACTACAATGAGCAGTTCTTC
cdr3_aa: CASSVAVGDYNEQFF
v_call: TRBV9
clone_size: NA
d_call: NA
j_call: TRBJ2-1

cdr3_nt: TGTGCCAGCAGGCATAGCGGGAGAGGGTACAATGAGCAGTTCTTC
cdr3_aa: CASRHSGRGYNEQFF
v_call: TRBV11-1
clone_size: NA
d_call: TRBD2
j_call: TRBJ2-1

cdr3_nt: TGTGCCAGCAGCTGGCAGGGGAATGAAAAACTGTTTTTT
cdr3_aa: CASSWQGNEKLFF
v_call: TRBV7-9
clone_size: NA
d_call: NA
j_call: TRBJ1-4

cdr3_nt: TGTGCTAGTGGTTCCCGACTAGCGGGAGACCCCGTCCATGAGCAGTTCTTC
cdr3_aa: CASGSRLAGDPVHEQFF
v_call: TRBV12-5
clone_size: NA
d_call: TRBD2
j_call: TRBJ2-1

cdr3_nt: TGTGCCAGCAGCGCCAGACTTCAAAGTGGGGTCTACGAGCAGTACTTC
cdr3_aa: CASSARLQSGVYEQYF
v_call: TRBV7-8
clone_size: NA
d_call: NA
j_call: TRBJ2-7

cdr3_nt: TGTGCCAGTAGTGAGGACAGGGGGAATGAAAAACTGTTTTTT
cdr3_aa: CASSEDRGNEKLFF
v_call: TRBV19
clone_size: NA
d_call: TRBD1
j_call: TRBJ1-4

cdr3_nt: TGTGCCAGCAGCTTGGACCTAGCGGGACGCTCCTACGAGCAGTACTTC
cdr3_aa: CASSLDLAGRSYEQYF
v_call: TRBV7-2
clone_size: NA
d_call: TRBD2
j_call: TRBJ2-7

cdr3_nt: TGTGCCTGGCGTGCCGTTCAGGGGGGTAATTCACCCCTCCACTTT
cdr3_aa: CAWRAVQGGNSPLHF
v_call: TRBV30
clone_size: NA
d_call: TRBD1
j_call: TRBJ1-6

cdr3_nt: TGTGCCAGCAGCTTAGCCGCGATCACAGGGGGGAACGAGCAGTACTTC
cdr3_aa: CASSLAAITGGNEQYF
v_call: TRBV7-8
clone_size: NA
d_call: TRBD1
j_call: TRBJ2-7

cdr3_nt: TGCGCCAGCAGCATCGGGTCCTACAATGAGCAGTTCTTC
cdr3_aa: CASSIGSYNEQFF
v_call: TRBV5-1
clone_size: NA
d_call: NA
j_call: TRBJ2-1

cdr3_nt: TGTGCCAGCAGTTCCGCCGTGACAGTATACGAGCAGTACTTC
cdr3_aa: CASSSAVTVYEQYF
v_call: TRBV6-5
clone_size: NA
d_call: NA
j_call: TRBJ2-7

cdr3_nt: TGCGCCAGCAGCGCCCGCCCGCTCCCCCTCCTGAACACCGGGGAGCTGTTTTTT
cdr3_aa: CASSARPLPLLNTGELFF
v_call: TRBV4-1
clone_size: NA
d_call: NA
j_call: TRBJ2-2

cdr3_nt: TGTGCCAGCAGCTCGACAGGGGAGCACGGGGAGCTGTTTTTT
cdr3_aa: CASSSTGEHGELFF
v_call: TRBV11-2
clone_size: NA
d_call: TRBD1
j_call: TRBJ2-2

cdr3_nt: TGTGCCAGCAGTGACTTGAGAACAGATACGCAGTATTTT
cdr3_aa: CASSDLRTDTQYF
v_call: TRBV6-4
clone_size: NA
d_call: NA
j_call: TRBJ2-3

cdr3_nt: TGTGCCAGCGCGCTAACACAGGGTTACACTGAAGCTTTCTTT
cdr3_aa: CASALTQGYTEAFF
v_call: TRBV2
clone_size: NA
d_call: NA
j_call: TRBJ1-1

cdr3_nt: TGTGCCTGGAGAAGGACAGGGAAGTACGAGCAGTACTTC
cdr3_aa: CAWRRTGKYEQYF
v_call: TRBV30
clone_size: NA
d_call: TRBD1
j_call: TRBJ2-7

cdr3_nt: TGTGCCAGCAGCGTAGAAGACGGAGGCAATCAGCCCCAGCATTTT
cdr3_aa: CASSVEDGGNQPQHF
v_call: TRBV9
clone_size: NA
d_call: NA
j_call: TRBJ1-5

cdr3_nt: TGTGCCAGCAGCCAGCGGGGGGAGTACACCGGGGAGCTGTTTTTT
cdr3_aa: CASSQRGEYTGELFF
v_call: TRBV5-4
clone_size: NA
d_call: TRBD2
j_call: TRBJ2-2

cdr3_nt: TGCGCCAGCAGCATATTTGACACCGCTAACTATGGCTACACCTTC
cdr3_aa: CASSIFDTANYGYTF
v_call: TRBV4-1
clone_size: NA
d_call: NA
j_call: TRBJ1-2

cdr3_nt: TGTGCCAGCACTCGAGAGGGATCTCGTTACGAGCAGTACTTC
cdr3_aa: CASTREGSRYEQYF
v_call: TRBV2
clone_size: NA
d_call: NA
j_call: TRBJ2-7

cdr3_nt: TGTGCCAGCAGCTTAGGACAGCAGAATGAAAAACTGTTTTTT
cdr3_aa: CASSLGQQNEKLFF
v_call: TRBV11-2
clone_size: NA
d_call: NA
j_call: TRBJ1-4

cdr3_nt: TGCGCCAGCAGCTTGGAGGCTTCTAACTATGGCTACACCTTC
cdr3_aa: CASSLEASNYGYTF
v_call: TRBV5-1
clone_size: few
d_call: NA
j_call: TRBJ1-2

cdr3_nt: TGTGCCAGCAGCTTTACACGGCACTATGGCTACACCTTC
cdr3_aa: CASSFTRHYGYTF
v_call: TRBV11-1
clone_size: few
d_call: NA
j_call: TRBJ1-2

cdr3_nt: TGTGCCAGCAGTGGCGCACTTAGCAATCAGCCCCAGCATTTT
cdr3_aa: CASSGALSNQPQHF
v_call: TRBV28
clone_size: NA
d_call: NA
j_call: TRBJ1-5

cdr3_nt: TGCAGCGTTCAGTTTAACTATGGCTACACCTTC
cdr3_aa: CSVQFNYGYTF
v_call: TRBV29-1
clone_size: NA
d_call: NA
j_call: TRBJ1-2

cdr3_nt: TGTGCCAGCAGCGGACAGGGAAGAACTGGAAACACCATATATTTT
cdr3_aa: CASSGQGRTGNTIYF
v_call: TRBV5-6
clone_size: NA
d_call: TRBD1
j_call: TRBJ1-3

cdr3_nt: TGTGCCAGCAGTGAGAAGGCAGGGGGTATCGACGAGCAGTACTTC
cdr3_aa: CASSEKAGGIDEQYF
v_call: TRBV6-1
clone_size: NA
d_call: TRBD1
j_call: TRBJ2-7

cdr3_nt: TGTGCCAGCAGTGAGGGGGCCGCTGAAGCTTTCTTT
cdr3_aa: CASSEGAAEAFF
v_call: TRBV2
clone_size: NA
d_call: NA
j_call: TRBJ1-1

cdr3_nt: TGCAGCGTTTTCTTAGGAACCGGGGAGCTGTTTTTT
cdr3_aa: CSVFLGTGELFF
v_call: TRBV29-1
clone_size: NA
d_call: NA
j_call: TRBJ2-2

cdr3_nt: TGTGCCAGCAGCGTAGAGGGGGCGAGCTATGGCTACACCTTC
cdr3_aa: CASSVEGASYGYTF
v_call: TRBV9
clone_size: NA
d_call: TRBD1
j_call: TRBJ1-2

cdr3_nt: TGTGCCAGCAGTTTAATGTTAAGCGGTCATAGGGGTGAGCAGTACTTC
cdr3_aa: CASSLMLSGHRGEQYF
v_call: TRBV28
clone_size: NA
d_call: NA
j_call: TRBJ2-7

cdr3_nt: TGTGCCAGTAGTTCCCCCTACATTACAGGGGGCGAGCAGTACTTC
cdr3_aa: CASSSPYITGGEQYF
v_call: TRBV19
clone_size: NA
d_call: TRBD1
j_call: TRBJ2-7

cdr3_nt: TGCGCCAGCAACCTTCCAGGGGCCTCATATGGCTACACCTTC
cdr3_aa: CASNLPGASYGYTF
v_call: TRBV10-1
clone_size: NA
d_call: NA
j_call: TRBJ1-2

cdr3_nt: TGTGCCAGCAGCCGCGGCGGGGTGGGACAGCCCCAGCATTTT
cdr3_aa: CASSRGGVGQPQHF
v_call: TRBV6-5
clone_size: NA
d_call: NA
j_call: TRBJ1-5